This T cell receptor (beta chain) was profiled in a study of T cell responses to AZD1222 COVID-19 vaccine. This clone came up a few times. The antigen is unknown. The CDR3 is made up of 15 amino acids. Germline V gene lookup returns CDR1 SGHRS and CDR2 YFSETQ. V was trimmed by 2 bases and J by 1 base, leaving 12 bases between them. Libraries were prepared by immunoSEQ multiplex PCR; TCRdb keeps only in-frame clonotypes and omits some of them. This sample yields approximately 130,000 clones, of which roughly 90% are seen a single time; 1.1% belongs to the top ten. The study's findings and limits: Repertoires in all cases were sampled only once the peak T cell response had passed. Clonal diversity may have been underestimated, and the donors were mostly white British, with more females than males. Once two AZD1222 doses were given, Spike-specific TCR breadth and depth went up. Along spike, vaccine-associated CD4 TCRs were found throughout, with dominance at 160-218 and 743-854.

The source was peripheral blood, collected 28 days after the second AZD1222 dose. This sequence joins TRBV5-1 and TRBJ1-2, with D tentatively TRBD1 (6 bases). The origin of this receptor is an adult who received the AZD1222 COVID-19 vaccine. For the CDR3, the DNA is TGCGCCAGCAGCTTACAGCAGGGGCATAACTATGGCTACACCTTC. It encodes CASSLQQGHNYGYTF.